Each of the 3 T cell receptor beta chains below was sequenced from the same sample in a study of T cells of healthy individuals. TCRdb ran MiXCR on the 5' RACE reads and lists one entry per CDR3 protein. The table includes 100,000 or so distinct CDR3 sequences, under 20% detected once. Source of these receptors: a human donor in good health.

This chain uses TRBV4-3 with TRBJ2-7; D is unresolved. Germline loops: CDR1 LGHNA, CDR2 YSLEER. With 0 bases removed from V and 4 bases from J, the gap between germline ends came to 16 bases. The CDR3 is made up of 16 amino acids. CDR3 in DNA: TGCGCCAGCAGCCAAGATGTAGCAGCTGAGTCGTACGAGCAGTACTTC. Translated, it gives CASSQDVAAESYEQYF.

This clonotype showed up many times. The genes are TRBV20-1 and TRBJ1-5; no clear D. The CDR3 is made up of 15 amino acids. V lost 3 bases to trimming and J lost 3 bases, with 15 bases between them. The germline CDR1 and CDR2 sequences are DFQATT and SNEGSKA (reference sequence). CDR3 in DNA: TGCAGTGCTAGTCAAGGGATGGGATTCAATCAGCCCCAGCATTTT. It codes for CSASQGMGFNQPQHF.

This clonotype has only a few counts. This chain uses TRBV5-1 with TRBJ2-1; unclear D gene. The V end was cut by 4 bases, the J end by 7 bases, with 15 bases between. This CDR3 is built from 14 residues. Germline CDR1 and CDR2: SGHRS and YFSETQ. The CDR3 spells CASSSQASGNEQFF. CDR3 nucleotides: TGCGCCAGCAGCAGCCAGGCGTCGGGTAATGAGCAGTTCTTC.